Below, one TCR beta chain is given with its context. Antigen: not known. Running of the v3.0 immunoSEQ assay took place at survey level. The protocol was immunoSEQ multiplex PCR, while the TCRdb copy is restricted to in-frame clones and leaves out a portion. There are tens of thousands of clones in the sample; 81% occur only once, and 9.5% to 15% lies in the top ten. The V gene lost 2 bases and the J gene lost 0 bases, with 11 bases spanning the gap. Germline lookup yields CDR1 SGHRS and CDR2 YFSETQ. This CDR3 comprises 15 residues. The data were taken from a study of long-term antiretroviral therapy in people with HIV. Study results and caveats: The study collected blood between about 2003 and 2018, possibly under older ART regimens.

Everyone in the study who had HIV was treated in the United States. Until DNA extraction, the samples held between about 1-10 million cryopreserved PBMC. J is TRBJ1-2 and V is TRBV5-1; possible D gene TRBD1, 6 bases. The TCR was taken from a man between 40 and 49 years old with HIV. The sample consisted of unsorted PBMCs, taken 0.1 years before starting antiretroviral therapy. The CDR3 DNA sequence: TGCGCCAGCAGCTTCGGGGGGGCTGCTAACTATGGCTACACCTTC. This sequence encodes CASSFGGAANYGYTF.